The 30 T cell receptor beta chains listed next were all sequenced from one sample in a study of regulatory T cells in long-lasting Graves disease. Documented time point: persistent/refractory GD, antithyroid drugs over 5 years with positive TRAb. Construction of the TCR library relied on RNA isolated from PBMCs. The TCR beta library used iRepertoire HTBI primers with Arm-PCR amplification of CDR3. TCRdb itself ran the multiplex PCR reads through MiXCR, one entry per CDR3 protein. The sample has more than 650,000 distinct CDR3 sequences, about 30% seen once. The sample consisted of peripheral blood mononuclear cells (PBMCs), taken when the disease was refractory, from a patient treated with antithyroid drugs. Source of these receptors: a female donor with Graves disease.

The chain employs TRBV29-1 and TRBJ1-4; the D gene is possibly TRBD1 (5 bases). Germline-derived CDR1 and CDR2 are SQVTM and ANQGSEA. With 4 bases removed from V and 8 bases from J, the gap between germline ends came to 17 bases. The CDR3 runs to 14 residues. CDR3 sequence reads: CSVGSRVGDEKLFF. CDR3 bases: TGCAGCGTTGGTTCAAGAGTCGGGGACGAAAAACTGTTTTTT.

This clonotype was counted ten times or more. V gene TRBV7-3 combines with J gene TRBJ2-5, with TRBD2 matching over 9 bases. This CDR3 comprises 15 residues. Trimming removed 0 bases from V and 7 bases from J; junction bases left unmatched: 6. Per the germline V gene, CDR1 is SGHTA and CDR2 is FQGTGA. The CDR3: CASSLTSGSGGTQYF. The DNA of the CDR3 is TGTGCCAGCAGCTTAACTAGCGGGAGCGGAGGGACCCAGTACTTC.

This clonotype was picked up a small number of times. V usage is TRBV18 and J usage is TRBJ2-5; D gene unclear. Deletions cut 2 bases from V and 0 bases from J, with 7 bases between. This CDR3 is 14 amino acids long. The germline V gene encodes CDR1 KGHSH and CDR2 LQKENI. In DNA, the CDR3 is TGTGCCAGCTCACCAAGGTCAGACCAAGAGACCCAGTACTTC. Its protein product is CASSPRSDQETQYF.

J is TRBJ1-1 and V is TRBV11-2; D not resolved. Germline V lookup: CDR1 SGHAT, CDR2 FQNNGV. Trimming pared 0 bases from V and 7 bases from J, leaving 12 bases between. The CDR3 loop spans 14 amino acids. The CDR3 DNA reads as TGTGCCAGCAGCTTAGATGTATCCGGGGTTGAAGCTTTCTTT. Translated, it gives CASSLDVSGVEAFF.

This clonotype occurred many times. The chain is built from TRBV2 and TRBJ2-7; TRBD1 might be the D (6 bases). V was pared by 8 bases and J by 5 bases, with 28 bases between. CDR1 and CDR2 (germline): SNHLY, FYNNEI. This CDR3 is built from 17 residues. DNA of the CDR3: TGTGCCAGCCGCCCCCCCGGCCTAGGATCTAAGGGGGACGAGCAGTACTTC. Translation: CASRPPGLGSKGDEQYF.

This clonotype was counted between two and nine times. The chain's CDR3 is CASSFHPDLQSGPQHF. The DNA for the CDR3 is TGTGCCAGCAGCTTCCACCCGGACCTCCAATCAGGGCCCCAGCATTTT. The chain has TRBV7-9 and TRBJ1-5; D not certain. The germline V and J ends were trimmed by 3 bases and 9 bases, with 21 bases remaining between them. Looked up from germline, CDR1 is SEHNR and CDR2 is FQNEAQ (reference sequence). CDR3 length: 16 amino acids.

This chain uses TRBV20-1 with TRBJ1-5, with 8 bases fitting TRBD1. The CDR3 extends over 14 amino acids. With 3 bases clipped from V and 8 bases from J, the junction kept 9 bases outside the gene matches. The germline gives CDR1 DFQATT, CDR2 SNEGSKA (reference sequence). CDR3 bases: TGCAGTGCTAGGCCCGGGACAGGTCAGAAGCCCCAGCATTTT. Amino acids: CSARPGTGQKPQHF.

The chain links TRBV29-1 to TRBJ2-5; TRBD1 is a possible D gene (6 bases). V was cut by 5 bases and J by 5 bases, with 12 bases left in between. From germline, CDR1 is SQVTM and CDR2 ANQGSEA. There are 12 residues in the CDR3. CDR3 nucleotide sequence: TGCAGCGTTTCCCGACAGGAGGAGACCCAGTACTTC. Its protein is CSVSRQEETQYF.

This chain joins TRBV12-5 and TRBJ1-1; D not resolved. This CDR3 is 12 amino acids long. V was clipped by 0 bases and J by 6 bases, with 5 bases between them. From germline, CDR1 is LGHNT and CDR2 FRNRAP. The CDR3 here is CASGLVRAEAFF. CDR3 in DNA: TGTGCTAGTGGTTTGGTACGGGCTGAAGCTTTCTTT.

The rearrangement uses TRBV19 and TRBJ1-1, with D unresolved. The CDR3 spans 16 residues. Germline CDR1 and CDR2: LNHDA and SQIVND (reference sequence). V was cut by 2 bases and J by 1 base, with 14 bases left in between. Written as DNA, the CDR3 is TGTGCCAGTAGTATAACGGGGAATGGGAGGAACACTGAAGCTTTCTTT. It encodes CASSITGNGRNTEAFF. The entire variable domain, with the rest obtained from reference TRBV19 and TRBJ1-1, is as follows: DGGITQSPKYLFRKEGQNVTLSCEQNLNHDAMYWYRQDPGQGLRLIYYSQIVNDFQKGDIAEGYSVSREKKESFPLTVTSAQKNPTAFYLCASSITGNGRNTEAFFGQGTRLTVV.

In this sample, this clonotype turned up a few times. This rearrangement joins TRBV19 to TRBJ1-1, with a possible D match to TRBD1 (5 bases). The V gene's germline CDR1 is LNHDA and CDR2 SQIVND (reference sequence). Trimming cost V 9 bases and J 3 bases, with 17 bases left between them. The CDR3 consists of 14 residues. The CDR3 region is CASLAGPVDTEAFF. The CDR3 region has the DNA TGTGCCAGCCTTGCGGGGCCGGTGGACACTGAAGCTTTCTTT. The variable domain in full, completed from reference TRBV19 and TRBJ1-1, reads DGGITQSPKYLFRKEGQNVTLSCEQNLNHDAMYWYRQDPGQGLRLIYYSQIVNDFQKGDIAEGYSVSREKKESFPLTVTSAQKNPTAFYLCASLAGPVDTEAFFGQGTRLTVV.

This chain joins TRBV9 and TRBJ1-1; a weak D match, TRBD1 (5 bases). The germline V gene has CDR1 SGDLS and CDR2 YYNGEE. V was shortened by 0 bases and J by 5 bases, with 11 bases between the two germline ends. The CDR3 loop spans 14 amino acids. The CDR3 DNA reads as TGTGCCAGCAGCGTAGTCCAGGGAGAGACTGAAGCTTTCTTT. Protein: CASSVVQGETEAFF. Using reference TRBV9 and TRBJ1-1 for the parts outside the CDR3, the full variable domain is DSGVTQTPKHLITATGQRVTLRCSPRSGDLSVYWYQQSLDQGLQFLIQYYNGEERAKGNILERFSAQQFPDLHSELNLSSLELGDSALYFCASSVVQGETEAFFGQGTRLTVV.

The chain carries TRBV19 and TRBJ2-2, with 8 bases identical to TRBD1. Looked up from germline, CDR1 is LNHDA and CDR2 is SQIVND (reference sequence). The CDR3 consists of 14 residues. V shed 8 bases, J shed 5 bases, and the junction held 7 bases outside the gene matches. CDR3 amino acids: CASSPTGETGELFF. As DNA, the CDR3 is TGTGCCAGTTCCCCGACAGGGGAGACCGGGGAGCTGTTTTTT.

The table lists this clonotype with a few counts. The chain has TRBV5-1 and TRBJ1-4; D is possibly TRBD1 (6 bases). Deletions cut 4 bases from V and 6 bases from J, with 16 bases between. CDR1 is SGHRS, CDR2 YFSETQ, per germline. This CDR3 contains 15 residues. CDR3 DNA: TGCGCCAGCAGCGGGTACGGGACAACGCATGAAAAACTGTTTTTT. Protein sequence: CASSGYGTTHEKLFF.

This chain joins TRBV6-2 or TRBV6-3 and TRBJ1-2, with D perhaps matching TRBD1 (5 bases). The CDR3 sequence is 12 residues long. V was clipped by 6 bases and J by 7 bases, with 12 bases between them. Germline assignment: CDR1 MNHEY and CDR2 SVGEGT. The DNA of the CDR3 is TGTGCCAGCAGAAGCCTGCAGGGTGGCTACACCTTC. Its translation is CASRSLQGGYTF.

The chain's CDR3 is CSALDFYEQYF. The CDR3 nucleotides read TGCAGCGCCCTGGATTTTTACGAGCAGTACTTC. The V call is TRBV29-1, the J call TRBJ2-7; D gene unclear. The CDR3 runs 11 residues. V was clipped by 7 bases and J by 4 bases, with 11 bases between them. Germline CDR1 reads SQVTM; CDR2 reads ANQGSEA.

This clonotype was detected ten times or more. V gene TRBV2 combines with J gene TRBJ2-7; 8 nucleotides align to TRBD1. In germline, CDR1 is SNHLY, CDR2 FYNNEI. This CDR3 contains 14 residues. After removal of 7 bases from V and 2 bases from J, the junction contained 7 bases not matched to a gene. DNA of the CDR3: TGTGCCAGCATCGGGCAGGGGGCTGCCTACGAGCAGTACTTC. Translation: CASIGQGAAYEQYF.

This chain joins TRBV9 and TRBJ1-1; TRBD1 aligns across 7 bases. CDR1 and CDR2 from the germline V gene are SGDLS and YYNGEE. V trimming: 0 bases; J trimming: 0 bases; junction bases outside the gene matches: 5. The CDR3 is 16 residues long. CDR3 residues: CASSVGDSLMNTEAFF. CDR3 DNA sequence: TGTGCCAGCAGCGTAGGGGACAGCCTGATGAACACTGAAGCTTTCTTT.

Notes on this clonotype: The junction and the germline gene differ at one end; a read error may be behind it. The chain uses TRBV25-1 and TRBJ1-1, with TRBD1 identical over 7 bases. The CDR3 has 15 amino acids. The germline V gene has CDR1 MGHDK and CDR2 SYGVNS. The CDR3 nucleotides are TGTGCCAGCAGGGAATCAGGACAGGTGAACACTGAAGCTTTCTTT. Amino acid sequence: CASRESGQVNTEAFF.

This chain joins TRBV10-2 and TRBJ2-7, with TRBD2 as a possible D gene (6 bases). Germline V gene lookup returns CDR1 WSHSY and CDR2 SAAADI. The CDR3 is 17 amino acids. V was clipped by 0 bases and J by 5 bases, with 20 bases between them. The CDR3 loop is CASSESGRRGGTHEQYF. As DNA, the CDR3 is TGCGCCAGCAGTGAGTCGGGGAGGCGTGGGGGGACCCACGAGCAGTACTTC.

To note about this clonotype: Lacking the conserved final phenylalanine or tryptophan, this CDR3 likely reflects a read error. The V and J genes are TRBV20-1 and TRBJ1-4; 7 nucleotides line up with TRBD1. From germline, CDR1 is DFQATT and CDR2 SNEGSKA (reference sequence). The CDR3 covers 14 residues. Losses at the gene ends were 1 base for V and 7 bases for J; bases not matched to a gene: 6. The DNA of the CDR3 is TGCAGTGCTAGAGCTACGGGGACAGCTGAAAAACTGTTTTCT. Translation gives CSARATGTAEKLFS.

This chain joins TRBV5-1 and TRBJ2-7, with D possibly being TRBD1 or TRBD2 (5 bases each). The CDR3 is 14 amino acids. V lost 4 bases and J 7 bases, leaving 18 bases between the germline ends. CDR1 SGHRS and CDR2 YFSETQ come from the germline V gene. The CDR3 sequence: CASSQVTRAGEQYF. DNA for the CDR3: TGCGCCAGCAGCCAGGTCACTAGGGCAGGGGAGCAGTACTTC.

The rearrangement joins TRBV27 to TRBJ2-7; D tentatively reads TRBD1 or TRBD2 (5 bases each). Germline V gene lookup returns CDR1 MNHEY and CDR2 SMNVEV (reference sequence). The CDR3 runs to 17 residues. V shed 8 bases and J shed 4 bases, with 27 bases lying between them. The CDR3 DNA reads as TGTGCCAGCGCGCCCGGGGCCGTCGGCAGTAGGTTTTACGAGCAGTACTTC. It specifies CASAPGAVGSRFYEQYF.

This clonotype was recorded many times. This chain uses TRBV11-3 with TRBJ1-1; TRBD1 matches 7 bases. Unmatched junction bases numbered 6, after V lost 8 bases and J lost 6 bases. This CDR3 is built from 12 residues. The germline V gene has CDR1 SGHNT and CDR2 YENEEA. DNA for the CDR3: TGTGCCAGCGCCATCGGGACAGCTGAAGCTTTCTTT. This encodes CASAIGTAEAFF.

The V gene is TRBV7-2, the J gene TRBJ2-7; TRBD1 aligns across 9 bases. With V trimmed by 5 bases and J by 2 bases, 7 bases remained unmatched. CDR3 length: 15 amino acids. Looked up from germline, CDR1 is SGHTA and CDR2 is FQGNSA. The CDR3 coding sequence is TGTGCCAGCAGCCCGGCGGGGACAGGGACCTACGAGCAGTACTTC. This encodes CASSPAGTGTYEQYF.

Only a few counts were recorded for this clonotype. The J gene is TRBJ1-1, the V gene TRBV3-1; D is possibly TRBD1 (5 bases). The CDR3 totals 15 residues. Germline CDR1 and CDR2: LGHDT and YNNKEL (reference sequence). Trimming removed 3 bases from V and 5 bases from J, with 16 bases in between. CDR3 region: CASSQDTGVWTEAFF. CDR3 nucleotide sequence: TGTGCCAGCAGCCAGGACACAGGTGTATGGACTGAAGCTTTCTTT.

This clonotype was seen ten or more times. The chain uses TRBV3-1 and TRBJ1-2, with D unclear. Trimming removed 0 bases from V and 4 bases from J, with 6 bases in between. This CDR3 region has 13 residues. Germline CDR1 reads LGHDT; CDR2 reads YNNKEL (reference sequence). Here the CDR3 DNA reads TGTGCCAGCAGCCAAGAGGGAAGCTATGGCTACACCTTC. Residues: CASSQEGSYGYTF.

The V and J genes are TRBV11-2 and TRBJ2-7; D not resolved. Trimming removed 0 bases from V and 3 bases from J, with 12 bases in between. CDR3 length: 15 residues. Per the germline V gene, CDR1 is SGHAT and CDR2 is FQNNGV. CDR3 protein: CASSLEVGTNYEQYF. CDR3 sequence (DNA): TGTGCCAGCAGCTTAGAAGTGGGTACTAACTACGAGCAGTACTTC. The whole variable domain, remainder taken from reference TRBV11-2 and TRBJ2-7, is EAGVAQSPRYKIIEKRQSVAFWCNPISGHATLYWYQQILGQGPKLLIQFQNNGVVDDSQLPKDRFSAERLKGVDSTLKIQPAKLEDSAVYLCASSLEVGTNYEQYFGPGTRLTVT.

The chain recombines TRBV30 with TRBJ1-1; D not certain. The CDR3 has 14 residues. The germline CDR1 and CDR2 sequences are GTSNPN and SVGIG (reference sequence). V shed 4 bases and J shed 1 base, with 13 bases lying between them. CDR3 nucleotides: TGTGCCTGGACCCAAAAAACCGGGAACACTGAAGCTTTCTTT. Encoded protein: CAWTQKTGNTEAFF.

The V call is TRBV2, the J call TRBJ2-2; D remains ambiguous. The germline V and J ends were trimmed by 6 bases and 4 bases, with 12 bases remaining between them. The germline CDR1 and CDR2 sequences are SNHLY and FYNNEI. The CDR3 sequence is 14 residues long. The CDR3 nucleotides read TGTGCCAGCAGAGCAGCCCTACCCACCGGGGAGCTGTTTTTT. It yields the protein CASRAALPTGELFF.